These T cell receptor beta chains were read from a single sample in a study of blood T cell repertoires in COVID-19. The table came from immunoSEQ multiplex PCR; TCRdb's copy has only in-frame clones and leaves some out. The data contain about 140,000 clones, roughly 83% of them singletons. Sequencing was carried out using PBMCs or T cells enriched from blood (not recorded which). These receptor sequences come from a man aged 70 or older who had been exposed to COVID-19. Both conserved end residues are part of each CDR3. A D gene is named only where the DNA matches it firmly. Only some rows state a clone size, as once, few, many or a class for expanded clones.

J gene,D gene,clone size,V gene,CDR3 DNA,CDR3 protein
TRBJ2-5,TRBD2,.,TRBV2,TGTGCCAGCAGTGGGACTAGCGGGAGTAATGGGGAGACCCAGTACTTC,CASSGTSGSNGETQYF
TRBJ2-7,.,.,TRBV9,TGTGCCAGCAGCGTAGGTCGAATGGGCGATCCCTACGAGCAGTACTTC,CASSVGRMGDPYEQYF
TRBJ2-7,.,.,TRBV30,TGTGCCTGGAGTGACAGCTACGAGCAGTACTTC,CAWSDSYEQYF
TRBJ2-4,.,.,TRBV10-3,TGTGCCATCAGTGAGCAGAACATTCAGTACTTC,CAISEQNIQYF
TRBJ2-3,.,few,TRBV7-9,TGTGCCAGCAGCTTAGGCCAGAGCACAGATACGCAGTATTTT,CASSLGQSTDTQYF
TRBJ2-3,TRBD2,.,TRBV7-2,TGTGCCAGCAGCTTACTCCCTAGCGGGCCTAGCACAGATACGCAGTATTTT,CASSLLPSGPSTDTQYF
TRBJ2-7,TRBD1,few,TRBV10-3,TGTGCCATCAGTGATCTCGGACAGGGGGCCTACGAGCAGTACTTC,CAISDLGQGAYEQYF
TRBJ2-7,TRBD2,.,TRBV2,TGTGCCAGCAGTGATCTAGCGGGTCCCTACGAGCAGTACTTC,CASSDLAGPYEQYF
TRBJ1-2,.,.,TRBV4-2,TGTGCCAGCAGCCAAGATACCCCAATGGGAGGCGGCTATGGCTACACCTTC,CASSQDTPMGGGYGYTF
TRBJ2-1,TRBD2,.,TRBV5-1,TGCGCCAGCAGACCACGAACTAGCGGGAGTAACTATGAGCAGTTCTTC,CASRPRTSGSNYEQFF
TRBJ1-2,TRBD1,.,TRBV3-1/TRBV3-2,TGTGCCAGCAGCCAAGCCACAGGGGGGGGCTACACCTTC,CASSQATGGGYTF
TRBJ2-3,TRBD2,.,TRBV19,TGTGCCAGTAGTATTAGCGGGAGGTCCACAGATACGCAGTATTTT,CASSISGRSTDTQYF
TRBJ2-4,.,.,TRBV6-5,TGTGCCAGCAGTTACATAGACCCGGCGGGGGCAAACATTCAGTACTTC,CASSYIDPAGANIQYF
TRBJ1-1,.,.,TRBV7-3,TGTGCCAGCAGATTCGGTGTGAACACTGAAGCTTTCTTT,CASRFGVNTEAFF
TRBJ2-1,TRBD2,.,TRBV9,TGTGCCAGCAGCGTATTGTCAAGTAGCGGGGGCTCCTACAATGAGCAGTTCTTC,CASSVLSSSGGSYNEQFF
TRBJ2-7,TRBD2,few,TRBV27,TGTGCCAGCAGTCCCTCTAGCGGGTCCCGACCTTACGAGCAGTACTTC,CASSPSSGSRPYEQYF
TRBJ2-7,.,.,TRBV25-1,TGTGCCAGCAGGCCCGGGGGCTCCTACGAGCAGTACTTC,CASRPGGSYEQYF
TRBJ2-3,TRBD2,.,TRBV5-1,TGCGCCAGCAGCTTGGGTGCTAGCGGGGGTTCAGATACGCAGTATTTT,CASSLGASGGSDTQYF
TRBJ1-3,.,.,TRBV3-1/TRBV3-2,TGTGCCAGCAGCTATAACACCCCTCGGACAGCCTCTGGAAACACCATATATTTT,CASSYNTPRTASGNTIYF
TRBJ2-7,.,.,TRBV24-1,TGTGCCACTGGGAGCAGCAGCTCCTACGAGCAGTACTTC,CATGSSSSYEQYF
TRBJ2-5,TRBD2,.,TRBV30,TGTGCCTGGAGTGTACGGGGCCGCGGGAGGGAGGGGGAGACCCAGTACTTC,CAWSVRGRGREGETQYF
TRBJ1-1,.,.,TRBV3-1/TRBV3-2,TGTGCCAGCAGCCAAAGGACGGGGGAAGCTTTCTTT,CASSQRTGEAFF
TRBJ1-1,.,.,TRBV29-1,TGCAGCGCGGACACCCACACTGAAGCTTTCTTT,CSADTHTEAFF
TRBJ2-4,.,.,TRBV7-2,TGTGCCAGCAGCTCGCCGGGGGTTCAAGCCAAAAACATTCAGTACTTC,CASSSPGVQAKNIQYF
TRBJ1-1,.,.,TRBV4-2,TGTGCCAGCAGCCAAGTGGGAGGGTCTAGGGCGGGGAACACTGAAGCTTTCTTT,CASSQVGGSRAGNTEAFF
TRBJ2-7,.,.,TRBV5-8,TGTGCCAGCAGCTCAGGAGACAGAGACTACGAGCAGTACTTC,CASSSGDRDYEQYF
TRBJ1-4,.,.,TRBV19,TGTGCCAGTAAGGAGGTAGGCCGGTTCGAAGAACTGTTTTTT,CASKEVGRFEELFF
TRBJ2-1,.,.,TRBV15,TGTGCCACCAGCAGATCTGAACTAGTCGAGCAGTTCTTC,CATSRSELVEQFF
TRBJ1-3,.,.,TRBV14,TGTGCCAGCAGCCAAACACCCCCCGTCACCATATATTTT,CASSQTPPVTIYF
TRBJ1-5,.,.,TRBV9,TGTGCCAGCAGCGTAGAAGGGGATAGCAATCAGCCCCAGCATTTT,CASSVEGDSNQPQHF
TRBJ1-4,TRBD1,few,TRBV30,TGTGCCTGGAGTCCACAGGGGGCGAGTGAAAAACTGTTTTTT,CAWSPQGASEKLFF
TRBJ2-5,.,.,TRBV7-9,TGTGCCAGCTCCGGAGAGACCCAGTACTTC,CASSGETQYF
TRBJ2-2,TRBD2,.,TRBV24-1,TGTGCCACCAGTGACCAGCGGGAGGCCGGGGAGCTGTTTTTT,CATSDQREAGELFF
TRBJ1-3,.,.,TRBV5-6,TGTGCCAGCACCCTCCGGGGGACTGGAAACACCATATATTTT,CASTLRGTGNTIYF
TRBJ1-1,.,.,TRBV27,TGTGATCAGGGGAGGGGGAACACTGAAGCTTTCTTT,CDQGRGNTEAFF
TRBJ1-1,TRBD1,.,TRBV7-2,TGTGCCAGCAGCTTAGCGGGGACAGGGACTTGGAACACTGAAGCTTTCTTT,CASSLAGTGTWNTEAFF
TRBJ1-5,.,.,TRBV19,TGTGCCAGCCGCCGCAAGGGGGTGGAACAGCCCCAGCATTTT,CASRRKGVEQPQHF
TRBJ1-1,.,.,TRBV4-1,TGCGCCAGCAGCCACGTCGGCGAGGGTTGGGGCACTGAAGCTTTCTTT,CASSHVGEGWGTEAFF
TRBJ2-1,.,.,TRBV4-2,TGTGCCAGCAGCCGTGGGACTGGAAACAATGAGCAGTTCTTC,CASSRGTGNNEQFF
TRBJ2-3,.,.,TRBV7-8,TGTGCCAGCAGCTACCGACAGATGTTGTCAGATACGCAGTATTTT,CASSYRQMLSDTQYF
TRBJ2-7,.,.,TRBV28,TGTGCCAGCAGTTTACCCGGACAGTACGAGCAGTACTTC,CASSLPGQYEQYF
TRBJ2-1,.,.,TRBV20-1,TGCAGTGCTAGTTCTATGTCCGTCTCCTACAATGAGCAGTTCTTC,CSASSMSVSYNEQFF
TRBJ2-3,TRBD1,.,TRBV11-2,TGTGCCAGCATCCCCGGACAGGCGAGCACAGATACGCAGTATTTT,CASIPGQASTDTQYF
TRBJ1-5,.,.,TRBV5-6,TGTGCCAGCTCTCTAACAGGTGGGAAGGGGCCCCAGCATTTT,CASSLTGGKGPQHF
TRBJ2-7,.,.,TRBV6-2/TRBV6-3,TGTGCCAGCAGTCCCCACTGGAGCTCCTACGAGCAGTACTTC,CASSPHWSSYEQYF
TRBJ2-1,.,.,TRBV7-2,TGTGCCAGCAGCTTAGTCCCAGCGGACCGCTCCTACAATGAGCAGTTCTTC,CASSLVPADRSYNEQFF
TRBJ2-7,TRBD2,.,TRBV7-2,TGTGCCAGCAGCTCCCCCCGGCCAAGACTAGCGGGAGGACCCTACGAGCAGTACTTC,CASSSPRPRLAGGPYEQYF
TRBJ2-3,TRBD1,.,TRBV19,TGTGCCAGTAGTCCGCGGACAGGGGGCACAGATACGCAGTATTTT,CASSPRTGGTDTQYF
TRBJ1-5,.,.,TRBV4-3,TGCGTCTCAGATGGGGGCCGGGACCCCAGTGGGTATAGCAATCAGCCCCAGCATTTT,CVSDGGRDPSGYSNQPQHF
TRBJ1-3,.,.,TRBV7-2,TGTGCCAGCTCTGAGGCGCACCGCTCTGGAAACACCATATATTTT,CASSEAHRSGNTIYF
TRBJ1-2,.,.,TRBV18,TGTGCCAGCTCAAGCACGAAGGGGTCCTTGTACTATGGCTACACCTTC,CASSSTKGSLYYGYTF
TRBJ2-3,.,.,TRBV9,TGTGCCAGCAGCGTAGGAGGAGGGATCTCAGATACGCAGTATTTT,CASSVGGGISDTQYF
TRBJ2-3,.,once,TRBV9,TGTGCCAGCAGCCCGCGATTCACAGATACGCAGTATTTT,CASSPRFTDTQYF
TRBJ1-1,TRBD1,.,TRBV28,TGTGCCAGCAGTCTGCTACAGGGGACCGCTGAAGCTTTCTTT,CASSLLQGTAEAFF
TRBJ2-2,.,.,TRBV6-5,TGTGCCAGCAAGGACACCAACATGAACACCGGGGAGCTGTTTTTT,CASKDTNMNTGELFF